One TCR beta chain is described in this entry. Method: immunoSEQ multiplex PCR; TCRdb's copy keeps in-frame clones and lacks some. The sample lists tens of thousands of clones, approximately 88% occurring once. This sample was taken from a study of PD-1 and CTLA-4 blockade in melanoma. Germline CDR1 is SGHNT and CDR2 is YYREEE (reference sequence). The CDR3 covers 16 residues. The J segment lost 5 bases and the V segment lost 1 base, leaving 8 bases of the junction unmatched. Here the sequenced sample was CD8+ T cells from peripheral blood, taken before anti-PD-1 treatment. The V and J genes are TRBV5-4 and TRBJ1-5, with TRBD1 matching 8 bases. The TCR sequence derives from a human donor with melanoma. CDR3 protein: CASSLLVGTGDQPQHF. Written as DNA, the CDR3 is TGTGCCAGCAGCTTGTTAGTAGGGACAGGAGATCAGCCCCAGCATTTT.